This T cell receptor beta chain was sequenced in a study of identical twins. Study results and caveats: Zero-insertion analyses could be partly confounded by invariant MAIT and iNKT cells. For out-of-frame alpha sequences shared by twins, low generation probability was in excess.

TCRdb used MiXCR to reprocess the 5' RACE reads, holding one entry per CDR3 protein. The sample shows 300,000 to 400,000 distinct CDR3 sequences, more than 9% of them seen only once. The CDR3 contains 13 residues. Germline V gene sequence: CDR1 MGHDK, CDR2 SYGVNS. Trimming cost V 3 bases and J 5 bases, with 10 bases left between them. In this sample, this clonotype turned up many times. Its target is unknown. This same sample was also taken into another study, of yellow fever vaccine responses in identical twins. That paper adds: Twins reportedly appeared to share part of their vaccine T cell response while keeping part individual.

The origin of this receptor is a young woman in good health. Sequencing was carried out using CD8+ T cells sorted from blood. V is TRBV25-1 and J is TRBJ1-1; D remains unclear. As DNA, the CDR3 is TGTGCCAGCAGTGAGGCGTGGGTGACTGAAGCTTTCTTT. Its protein product is CASSEAWVTEAFF.